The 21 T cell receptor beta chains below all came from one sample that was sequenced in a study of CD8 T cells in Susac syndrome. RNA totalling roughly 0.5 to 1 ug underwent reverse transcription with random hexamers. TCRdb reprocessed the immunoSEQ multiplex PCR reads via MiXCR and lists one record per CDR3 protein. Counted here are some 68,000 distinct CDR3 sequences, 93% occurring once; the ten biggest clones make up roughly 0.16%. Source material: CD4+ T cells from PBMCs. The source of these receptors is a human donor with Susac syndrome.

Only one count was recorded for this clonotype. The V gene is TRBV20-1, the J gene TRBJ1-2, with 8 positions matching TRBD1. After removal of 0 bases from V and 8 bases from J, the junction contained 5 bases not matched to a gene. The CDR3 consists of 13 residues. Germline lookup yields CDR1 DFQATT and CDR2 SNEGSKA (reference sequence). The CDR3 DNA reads TGCAGTGCTAGAGATCTACAGGGGGACGGCTACACCTTC. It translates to CSARDLQGDGYTF.

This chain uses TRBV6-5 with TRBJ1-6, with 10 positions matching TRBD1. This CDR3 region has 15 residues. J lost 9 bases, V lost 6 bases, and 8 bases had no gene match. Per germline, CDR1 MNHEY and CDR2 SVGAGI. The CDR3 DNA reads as TGTGCCAGCAGCCGACAGGGGGCGAGCGGTTCACCCCTCCACTTT. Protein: CASSRQGASGSPLHF.

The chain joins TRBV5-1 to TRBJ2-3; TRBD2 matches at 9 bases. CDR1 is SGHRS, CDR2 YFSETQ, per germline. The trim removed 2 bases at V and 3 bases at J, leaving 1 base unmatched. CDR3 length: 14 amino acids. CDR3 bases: TGCGCCAGCAGCTTTAGCGGGGGAACAGATACGCAGTATTTT. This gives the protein CASSFSGGTDTQYF.

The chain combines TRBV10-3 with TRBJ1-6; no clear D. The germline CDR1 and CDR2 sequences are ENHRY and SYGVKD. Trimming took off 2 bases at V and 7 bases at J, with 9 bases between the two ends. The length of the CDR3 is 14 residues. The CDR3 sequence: CAISEDGWNSPLHF. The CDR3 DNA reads TGTGCCATCAGTGAGGACGGCTGGAATTCACCCCTCCACTTT.

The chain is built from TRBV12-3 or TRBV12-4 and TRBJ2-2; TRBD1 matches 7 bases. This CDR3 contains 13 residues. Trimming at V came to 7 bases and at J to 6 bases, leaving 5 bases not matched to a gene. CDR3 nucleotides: TGTGCCAGCAAAAACAGGGGTTCCGGGGAGCTGTTTTTT. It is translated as CASKNRGSGELFF.

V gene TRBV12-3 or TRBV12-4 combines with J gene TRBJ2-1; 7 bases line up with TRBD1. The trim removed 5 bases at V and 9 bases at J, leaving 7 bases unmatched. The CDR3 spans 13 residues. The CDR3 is CASSLTGVGEQFF. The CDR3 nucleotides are TGTGCCAGCAGTCTAACAGGGGTTGGTGAGCAGTTCTTC.

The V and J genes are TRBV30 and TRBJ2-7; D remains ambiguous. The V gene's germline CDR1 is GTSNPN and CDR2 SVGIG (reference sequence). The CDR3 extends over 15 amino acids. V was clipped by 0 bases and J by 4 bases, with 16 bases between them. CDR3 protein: CAWSVPKRASYEQYF. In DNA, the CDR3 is TGTGCCTGGAGTGTACCTAAAAGGGCCTCTTACGAGCAGTACTTC. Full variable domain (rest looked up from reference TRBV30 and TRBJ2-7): SQTIHQWPATLVQPVGSPLSLECTVEGTSNPNLYWYRQAAGRGLQLLFYSVGIGQISSEVPQNLSASRPQDRQFILSSKKLLLSDSGFYLCAWSVPKRASYEQYFGPGTRLTVT.

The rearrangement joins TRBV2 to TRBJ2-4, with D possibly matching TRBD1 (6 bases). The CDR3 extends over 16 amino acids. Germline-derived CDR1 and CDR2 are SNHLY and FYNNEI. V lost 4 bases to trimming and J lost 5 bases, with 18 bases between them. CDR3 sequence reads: CASSGTVNKAENIQYF. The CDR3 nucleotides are TGTGCCAGCAGTGGGACAGTAAATAAGGCCGAAAACATTCAGTACTTC.

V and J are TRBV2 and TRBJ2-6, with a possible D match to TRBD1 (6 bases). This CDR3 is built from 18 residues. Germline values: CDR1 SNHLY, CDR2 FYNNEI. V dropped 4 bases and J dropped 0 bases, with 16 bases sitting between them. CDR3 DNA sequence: TGTGCCAGCAGTGTGGGGCAGGGGTCGCGCTCTGGGGCCAACGTCCTGACTTTC. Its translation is CASSVGQGSRSGANVLTF.

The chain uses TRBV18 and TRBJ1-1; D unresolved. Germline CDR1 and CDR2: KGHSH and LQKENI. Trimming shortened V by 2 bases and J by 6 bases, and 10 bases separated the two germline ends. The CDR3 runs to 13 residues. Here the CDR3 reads CASSPGPTSEAFF. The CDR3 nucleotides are TGTGCCAGCTCACCAGGGCCGACGTCTGAAGCTTTCTTT.

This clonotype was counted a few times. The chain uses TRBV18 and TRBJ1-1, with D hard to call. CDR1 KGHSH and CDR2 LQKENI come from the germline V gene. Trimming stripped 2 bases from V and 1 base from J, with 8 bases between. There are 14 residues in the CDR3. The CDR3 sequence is CASSPGQENTEAFF. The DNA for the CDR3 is TGTGCCAGCTCACCAGGGCAGGAGAACACTGAAGCTTTCTTT.

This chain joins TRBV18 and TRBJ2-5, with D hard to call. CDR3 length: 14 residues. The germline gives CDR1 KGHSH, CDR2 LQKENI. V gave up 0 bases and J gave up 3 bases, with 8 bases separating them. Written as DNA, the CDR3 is TGTGCCAGCTCACCACCGTTGCCAGAAGAGACCCAGTACTTC. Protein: CASSPPLPEETQYF.

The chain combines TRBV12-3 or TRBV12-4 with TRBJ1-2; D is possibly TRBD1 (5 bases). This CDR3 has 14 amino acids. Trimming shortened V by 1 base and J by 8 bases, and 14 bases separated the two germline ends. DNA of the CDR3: TGTGCCAGCAGTTTAGGACTGGGGAGGGGCGGCTACACCTTC. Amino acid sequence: CASSLGLGRGGYTF.

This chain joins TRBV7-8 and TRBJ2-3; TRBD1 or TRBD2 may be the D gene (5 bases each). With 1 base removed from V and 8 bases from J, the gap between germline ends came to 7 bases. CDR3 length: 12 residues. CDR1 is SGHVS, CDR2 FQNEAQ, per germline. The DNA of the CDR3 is TGTGCCAGCAGCTTAGAGAGGGGTACGCAGTATTTT. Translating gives CASSLERGTQYF.

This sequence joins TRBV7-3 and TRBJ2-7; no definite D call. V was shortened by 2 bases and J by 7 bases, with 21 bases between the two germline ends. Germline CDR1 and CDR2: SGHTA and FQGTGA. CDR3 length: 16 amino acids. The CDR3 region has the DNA TGTGCCAGCAGCTTAGGGTTCAGGCTGCTTTCGGGTGAGCAGTACTTC. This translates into CASSLGFRLLSGEQYF.

The CDR3 nucleotides are TGTGCCAGCAGCTTAGCTTTAACGGGGGCCCTCACCGGGGAGCTGTTTTTT. Its translation: CASSLALTGALTGELFF. This chain uses TRBV7-2 with TRBJ2-2; D assignment may be TRBD1 or TRBD2 (6 bases each). The CDR3 length is 17 residues. Germline V CDR1 and CDR2: SGHTA, FQGNSA. Between the trimmed V and J ends, which lost 0 bases and 4 bases, there was a span of 15 bases.

CDR3 sequence reads: CASSYGQGAEGYTF. The CDR3 DNA reads as TGTGCCAGCAGCTACGGACAGGGGGCGGAAGGCTACACCTTC. The chain joins TRBV9 to TRBJ1-2; 11 nucleotides line up with TRBD1. Per the germline V gene, CDR1 is SGDLS and CDR2 is YYNGEE. There are 14 residues in the CDR3. Trimming cost V 4 bases and J 8 bases; bases outside gene matches: 7.

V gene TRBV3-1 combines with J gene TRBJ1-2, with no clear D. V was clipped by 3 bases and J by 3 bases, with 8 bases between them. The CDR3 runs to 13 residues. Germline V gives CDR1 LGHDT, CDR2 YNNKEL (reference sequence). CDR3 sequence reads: CASSHNQDYGYTF. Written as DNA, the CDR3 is TGTGCCAGCAGCCACAACCAGGACTATGGCTACACCTTC.

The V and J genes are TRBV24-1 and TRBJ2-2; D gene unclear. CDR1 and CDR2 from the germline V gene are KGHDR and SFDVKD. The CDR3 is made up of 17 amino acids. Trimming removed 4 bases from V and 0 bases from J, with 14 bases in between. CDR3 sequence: CATSDRLEGANTGELFF. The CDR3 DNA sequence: TGTGCCACCAGTGACCGCCTAGAAGGAGCGAACACCGGGGAGCTGTTTTTT.

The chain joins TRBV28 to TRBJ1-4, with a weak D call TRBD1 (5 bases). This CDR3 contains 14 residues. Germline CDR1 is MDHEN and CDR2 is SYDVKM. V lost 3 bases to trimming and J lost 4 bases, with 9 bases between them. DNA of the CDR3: TGTGCCAGCAGTTTCGGGGCACTTAATGAAAAACTGTTTTTT. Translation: CASSFGALNEKLFF.

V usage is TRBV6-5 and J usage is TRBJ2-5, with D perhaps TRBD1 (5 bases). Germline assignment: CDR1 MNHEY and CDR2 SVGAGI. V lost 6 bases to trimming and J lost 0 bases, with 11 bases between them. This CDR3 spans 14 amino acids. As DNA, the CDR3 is TGTGCCAGCAGCCGCCCAGGGAACCAAGAGACCCAGTACTTC. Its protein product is CASSRPGNQETQYF.